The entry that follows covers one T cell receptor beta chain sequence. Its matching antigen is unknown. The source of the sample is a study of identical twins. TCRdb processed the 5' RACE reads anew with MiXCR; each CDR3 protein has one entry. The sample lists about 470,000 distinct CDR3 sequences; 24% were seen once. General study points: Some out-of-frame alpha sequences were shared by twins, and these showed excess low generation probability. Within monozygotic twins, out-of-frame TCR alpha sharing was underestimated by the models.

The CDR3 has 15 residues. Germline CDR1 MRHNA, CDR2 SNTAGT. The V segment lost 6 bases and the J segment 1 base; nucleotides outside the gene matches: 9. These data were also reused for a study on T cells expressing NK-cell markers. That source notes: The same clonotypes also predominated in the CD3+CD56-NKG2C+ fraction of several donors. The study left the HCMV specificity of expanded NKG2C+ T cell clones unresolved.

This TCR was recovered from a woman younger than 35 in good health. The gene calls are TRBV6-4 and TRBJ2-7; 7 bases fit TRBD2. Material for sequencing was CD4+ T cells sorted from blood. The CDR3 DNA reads TGTGCCAGCAGACTCGAGGCTAGCGGATCCTACGAGCAGTACTTC. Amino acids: CASRLEASGSYEQYF.